What follows is one T cell receptor (beta chain) and its context. The data were obtained in a study of blood T cell repertoires in COVID-19. On the study more broadly: There were acute and convalescent COVID-19 samples, and they came from the United States, Italy and Spain. T cells, B-cell-depleted T cells, or PBMCs supplied cDNA or gDNA.

This CDR3 contains 15 residues. Germline-derived CDR1 and CDR2 are SNHLY and FYNNEI. J lost 0 bases, V lost 7 bases, and 7 bases had no gene match. Per the authors' pipeline: For nucleated cells, counts were estimated from reference gene primer amplification. Sequencing was performed with immunoSEQ multiplex PCR; in TCRdb, only in-frame clones are kept and a portion is missing. That table supplies the V and J calls and clone size; D and trimming were determined from the DNA. This sample yields around 56,000 clones, of which more than 70% are seen a single time; 5.5% to 8.5% belongs to the top ten. The rearrangement uses TRBV2 and TRBJ1-1; TRBD1 matches 8 bases. The clonotype originates from a man aged 55 to 70 with active or convalescent COVID-19. Sequenced: peripheral blood. Here the CDR3 reads CASTETGVMNTEAFF. The DNA for the CDR3 is TGTGCCAGCACGGAGACAGGGGTCATGAACACTGAAGCTTTCTTT. Full variable domain (rest looked up from reference TRBV2 and TRBJ1-1): EPEVTQTPSHQVTQMGQEVILRCVPISNHLYFYWYRQILGQKVEFLVSFYNNEISEKSEIFDDQFSVERPDGSNFTLKIRSTKLEDSAMYFCASTETGVMNTEAFFGQGTRLTVV.